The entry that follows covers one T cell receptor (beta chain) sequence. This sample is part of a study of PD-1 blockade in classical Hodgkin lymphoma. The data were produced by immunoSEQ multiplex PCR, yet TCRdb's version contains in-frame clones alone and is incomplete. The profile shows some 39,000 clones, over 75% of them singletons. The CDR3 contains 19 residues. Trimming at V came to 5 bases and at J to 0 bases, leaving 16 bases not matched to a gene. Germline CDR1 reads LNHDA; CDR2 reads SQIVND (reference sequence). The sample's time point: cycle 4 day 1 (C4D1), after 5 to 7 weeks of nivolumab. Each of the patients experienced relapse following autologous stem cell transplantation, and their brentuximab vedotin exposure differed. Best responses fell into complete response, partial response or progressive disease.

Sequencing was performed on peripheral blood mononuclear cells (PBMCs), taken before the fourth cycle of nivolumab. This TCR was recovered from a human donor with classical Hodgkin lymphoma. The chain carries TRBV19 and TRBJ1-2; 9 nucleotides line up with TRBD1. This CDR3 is CASSRSPGTGNLANYGYTF. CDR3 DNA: TGTGCCAGTAGTCGCAGTCCCGGGACAGGGAACTTAGCTAACTATGGCTACACCTTC.